The clone carrying this T cell receptor beta chain showed up many times. What it recognizes is unknown. These data are taken from a study of T cells after yellow fever vaccination. Study-level background: The fractions with low cell numbers were processed using SMART-Seq v4 Ultra Low Input.

CDR1 and CDR2 from the germline V gene are MNHEY and SVGEGT. Trimming removed 4 bases at V and 5 bases at J, with 12 bases between. The CDR3 runs to 14 residues. As TCR cDNA was made by 5'RACE template switching, a universal primer site and UMIs were added. TCRdb passed the 5' RACE reads through MiXCR, listing each CDR3 protein once. The sample consists of about 160,000 distinct CDR3 sequences, less than 9% of them appearing once. Study-wide results and caveats: Most clones from primary vaccination were detected again post-booster (roughly 95% CD4, 88% CD8). In FACS-sorted repertoires, abundant clonotypes from the bulk population could appear as contaminants.

This clonotype was sampled from a man in his late teens or twenties who received the YFV17D yellow fever vaccine. Source: CD4+ T cells sorted from PBMCs, taken 5 days after the first yellow fever vaccination. The chain uses TRBV6-2 or TRBV6-3 and TRBJ1-5; D remains ambiguous. For the CDR3, the DNA is TGTGCCAGCAGTTCTGTCTCGGGAGATCAGCCCCAGCATTTT. Translating it yields CASSSVSGDQPQHF.